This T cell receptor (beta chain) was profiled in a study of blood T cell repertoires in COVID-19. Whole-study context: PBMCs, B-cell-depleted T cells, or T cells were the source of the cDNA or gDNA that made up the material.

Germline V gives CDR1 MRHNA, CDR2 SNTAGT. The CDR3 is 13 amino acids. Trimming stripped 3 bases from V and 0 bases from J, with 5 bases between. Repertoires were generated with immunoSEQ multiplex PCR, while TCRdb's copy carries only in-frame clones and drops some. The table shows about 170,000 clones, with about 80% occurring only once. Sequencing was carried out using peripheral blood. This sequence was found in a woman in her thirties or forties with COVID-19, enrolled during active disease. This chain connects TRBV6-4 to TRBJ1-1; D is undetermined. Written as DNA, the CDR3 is TGTGCCAGCAGTGATGGCCTGAACACTGAAGCTTTCTTT. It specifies CASSDGLNTEAFF.